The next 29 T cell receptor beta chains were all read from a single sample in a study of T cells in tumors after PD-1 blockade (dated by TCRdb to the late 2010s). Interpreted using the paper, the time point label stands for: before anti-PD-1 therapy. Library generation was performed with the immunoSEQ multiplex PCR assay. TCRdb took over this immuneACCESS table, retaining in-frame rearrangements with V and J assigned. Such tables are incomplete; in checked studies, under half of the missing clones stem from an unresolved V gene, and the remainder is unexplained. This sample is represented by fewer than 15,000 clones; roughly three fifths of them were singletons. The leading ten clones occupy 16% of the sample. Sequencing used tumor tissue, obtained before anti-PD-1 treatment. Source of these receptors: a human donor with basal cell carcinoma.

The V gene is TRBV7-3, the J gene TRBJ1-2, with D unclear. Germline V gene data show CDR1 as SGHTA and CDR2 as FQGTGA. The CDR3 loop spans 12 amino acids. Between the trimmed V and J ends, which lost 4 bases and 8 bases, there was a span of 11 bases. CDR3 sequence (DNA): TGTGCCAGCAGCTCCGGGCCGGGGGGCTACACCTTC. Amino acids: CASSSGPGGYTF.

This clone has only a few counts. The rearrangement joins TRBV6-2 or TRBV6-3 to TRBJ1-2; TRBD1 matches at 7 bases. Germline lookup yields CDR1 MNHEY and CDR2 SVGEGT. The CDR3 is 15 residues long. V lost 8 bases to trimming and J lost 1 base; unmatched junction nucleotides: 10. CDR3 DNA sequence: TGTGCCAGCGGTTGGACAGGCCGACTTAACTATGGCTACACCTTC. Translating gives CASGWTGRLNYGYTF.

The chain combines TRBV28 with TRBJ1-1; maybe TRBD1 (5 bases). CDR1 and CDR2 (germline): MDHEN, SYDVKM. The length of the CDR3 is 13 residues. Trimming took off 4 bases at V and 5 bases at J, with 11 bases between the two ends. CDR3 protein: CASSSRTLTEAFF. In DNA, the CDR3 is TGTGCCAGCAGTTCCAGGACACTTACTGAAGCTTTCTTT.

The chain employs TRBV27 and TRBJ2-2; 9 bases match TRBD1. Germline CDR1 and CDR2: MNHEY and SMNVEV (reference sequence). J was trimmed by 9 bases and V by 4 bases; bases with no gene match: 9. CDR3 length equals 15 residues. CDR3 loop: CASSYTGGASRELFF. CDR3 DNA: TGTGCCAGCAGTTACACAGGGGGCGCGTCTCGGGAGCTGTTTTTT.

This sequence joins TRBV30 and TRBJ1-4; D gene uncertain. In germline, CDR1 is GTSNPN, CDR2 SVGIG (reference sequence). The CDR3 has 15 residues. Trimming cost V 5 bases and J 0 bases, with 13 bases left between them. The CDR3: CAWQNGPSTNEKLFF. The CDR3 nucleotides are TGTGCCTGGCAGAATGGGCCGTCAACTAATGAAAAACTGTTTTTT. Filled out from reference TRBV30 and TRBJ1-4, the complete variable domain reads SQTIHQWPATLVQPVGSPLSLECTVEGTSNPNLYWYRQAAGRGLQLLFYSVGIGQISSEVPQNLSASRPQDRQFILSSKKLLLSDSGFYLCAWQNGPSTNEKLFFGSGTQLSVL.

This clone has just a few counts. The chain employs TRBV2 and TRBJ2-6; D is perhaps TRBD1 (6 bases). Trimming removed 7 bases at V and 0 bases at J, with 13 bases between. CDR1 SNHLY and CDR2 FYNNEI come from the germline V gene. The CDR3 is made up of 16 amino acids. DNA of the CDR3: TGTGCCAGCACCACAGGGAACCCCTCTGGGGCCAACGTCCTGACTTTC. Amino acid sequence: CASTTGNPSGANVLTF.

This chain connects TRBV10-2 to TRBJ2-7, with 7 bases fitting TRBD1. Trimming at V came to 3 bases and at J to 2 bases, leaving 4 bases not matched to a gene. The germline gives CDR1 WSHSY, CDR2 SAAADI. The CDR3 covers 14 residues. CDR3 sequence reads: CASSDWDSPYEQYF. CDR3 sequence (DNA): TGCGCCAGCAGTGACTGGGACAGCCCCTACGAGCAGTACTTC.

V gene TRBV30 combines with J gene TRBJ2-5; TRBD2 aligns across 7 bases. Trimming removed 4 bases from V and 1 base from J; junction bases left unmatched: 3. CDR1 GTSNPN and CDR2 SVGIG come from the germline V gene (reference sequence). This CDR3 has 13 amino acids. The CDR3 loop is CAWKGGGQETQYF. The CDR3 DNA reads TGTGCCTGGAAGGGCGGGGGCCAAGAGACCCAGTACTTC.

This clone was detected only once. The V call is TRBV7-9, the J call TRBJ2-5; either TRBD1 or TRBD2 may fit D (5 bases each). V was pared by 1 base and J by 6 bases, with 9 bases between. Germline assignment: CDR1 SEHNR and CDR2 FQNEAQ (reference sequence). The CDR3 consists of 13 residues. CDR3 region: CASSLGGKQTQYF. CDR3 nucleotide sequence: TGTGCCAGCAGCTTAGGGGGGAAACAGACCCAGTACTTC.

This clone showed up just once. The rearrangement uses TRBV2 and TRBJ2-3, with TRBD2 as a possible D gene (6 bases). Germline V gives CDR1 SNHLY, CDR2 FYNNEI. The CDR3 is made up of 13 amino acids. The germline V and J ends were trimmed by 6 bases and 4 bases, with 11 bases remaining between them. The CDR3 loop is CASRFRLADTQYF. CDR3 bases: TGTGCCAGCAGGTTCAGACTAGCAGATACGCAGTATTTT.

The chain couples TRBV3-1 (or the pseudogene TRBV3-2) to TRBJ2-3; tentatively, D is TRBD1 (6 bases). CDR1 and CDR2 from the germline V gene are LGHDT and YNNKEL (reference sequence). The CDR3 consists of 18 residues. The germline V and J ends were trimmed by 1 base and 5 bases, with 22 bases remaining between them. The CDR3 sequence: CASSQGSAGSSGEDTQYF. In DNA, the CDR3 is TGTGCCAGCAGCCAAGGATCGGCTGGGAGTTCAGGGGAAGATACGCAGTATTTT.

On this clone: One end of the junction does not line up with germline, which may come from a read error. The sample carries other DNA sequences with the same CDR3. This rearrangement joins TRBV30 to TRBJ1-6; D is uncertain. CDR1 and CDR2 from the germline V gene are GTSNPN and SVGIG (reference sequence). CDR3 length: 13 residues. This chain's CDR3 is CAWTPFFNSPLHF. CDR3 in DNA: TGCGCCTGGACCCCATTTTTTAATTCACCCCTCCACTTT.

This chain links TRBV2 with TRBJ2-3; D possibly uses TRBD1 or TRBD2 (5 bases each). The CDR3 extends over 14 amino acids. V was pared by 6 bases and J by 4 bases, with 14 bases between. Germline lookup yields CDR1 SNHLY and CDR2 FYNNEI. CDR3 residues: CASSPGPGSDTQYF. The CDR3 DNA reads TGTGCCAGCAGCCCGGGACCTGGGTCAGATACGCAGTATTTT.

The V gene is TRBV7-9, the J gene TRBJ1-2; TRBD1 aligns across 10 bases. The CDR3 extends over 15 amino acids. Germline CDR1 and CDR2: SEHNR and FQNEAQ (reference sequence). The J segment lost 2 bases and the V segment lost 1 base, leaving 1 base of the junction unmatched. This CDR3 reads CASSLGTGGNYGYTF. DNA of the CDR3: TGTGCCAGCAGCTTAGGGACAGGGGGAAACTATGGCTACACCTTC.

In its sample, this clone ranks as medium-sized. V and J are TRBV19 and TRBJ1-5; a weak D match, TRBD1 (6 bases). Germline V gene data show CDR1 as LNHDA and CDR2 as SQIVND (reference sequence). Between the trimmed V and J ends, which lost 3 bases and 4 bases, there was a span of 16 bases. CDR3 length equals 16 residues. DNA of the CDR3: TGTGCCAGTAGTATGAATCTCGGACAGATTAATCAGCCCCAGCATTTT. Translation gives CASSMNLGQINQPQHF.

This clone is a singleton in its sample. CDR3 region: CASRSGTNTGELFF. The CDR3 bases are TGCGCCAGCCGTAGCGGGACGAACACCGGGGAGCTGTTTTTT. This chain joins TRBV10-2 and TRBJ2-2; 8 nucleotides agree with TRBD2. The CDR3 runs 14 residues. The ends lost 8 bases at V and 0 bases at J; junction bases unmatched: 2. From germline, CDR1 is WSHSY and CDR2 SAAADI.

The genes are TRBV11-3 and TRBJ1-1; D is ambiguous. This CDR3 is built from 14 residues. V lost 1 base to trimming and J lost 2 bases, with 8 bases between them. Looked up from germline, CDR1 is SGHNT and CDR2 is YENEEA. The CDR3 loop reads CASSLGLSNTEAFF. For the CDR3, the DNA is TGTGCCAGCAGCTTAGGCCTAAGCAACACTGAAGCTTTCTTT.

CDR3 coding DNA: TGTGCCACCAGTGACCCTAGCGGGAGGGCGGACGGGGAGCTGTTTTTT. As protein: CATSDPSGRADGELFF. This chain joins TRBV24-1 and TRBJ2-2, with 12 bases identical to TRBD2. Germline CDR1 reads KGHDR; CDR2 reads SFDVKD. The V and J ends lost 4 bases and 7 bases, in that order; junction bases with no gene match: 6. The CDR3 loop spans 16 amino acids.

The CDR3 sequence is CASSRNYEQYF. The CDR3 coding sequence is TGTGCCAGCAGTCGCAATTACGAGCAGTACTTC. The J gene is TRBJ2-7, the V gene TRBV7-9; D gene unclear. CDR1 and CDR2 (germline): SEHNR, FQNEAQ (reference sequence). The CDR3 runs 11 residues. Trimming pared 6 bases from V and 4 bases from J, leaving 7 bases between.

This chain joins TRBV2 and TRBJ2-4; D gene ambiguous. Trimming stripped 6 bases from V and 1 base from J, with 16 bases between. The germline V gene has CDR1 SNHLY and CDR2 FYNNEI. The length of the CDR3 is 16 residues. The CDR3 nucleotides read TGTGCCAGCAGAGACCGGCTACTGGAGGCCAAAAACATTCAGTACTTC. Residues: CASRDRLLEAKNIQYF.

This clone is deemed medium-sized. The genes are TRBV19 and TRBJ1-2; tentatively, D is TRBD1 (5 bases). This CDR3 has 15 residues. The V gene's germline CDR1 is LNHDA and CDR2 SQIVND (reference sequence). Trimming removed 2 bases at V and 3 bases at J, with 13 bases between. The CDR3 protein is CASSIWQGGDYGYTF. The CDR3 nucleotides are TGTGCCAGTAGTATATGGCAGGGAGGCGACTATGGCTACACCTTC. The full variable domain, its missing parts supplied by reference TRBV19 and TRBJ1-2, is DGGITQSPKYLFRKEGQNVTLSCEQNLNHDAMYWYRQDPGQGLRLIYYSQIVNDFQKGDIAEGYSVSREKKESFPLTVTSAQKNPTAFYLCASSIWQGGDYGYTFGSGTRLTVV.

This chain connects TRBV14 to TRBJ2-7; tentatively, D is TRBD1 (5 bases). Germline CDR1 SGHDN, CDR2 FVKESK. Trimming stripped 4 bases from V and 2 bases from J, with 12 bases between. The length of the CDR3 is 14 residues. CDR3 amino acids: CASSRQTAPYEQYF. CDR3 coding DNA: TGTGCCAGCAGCCGTCAGACAGCACCCTACGAGCAGTACTTC.

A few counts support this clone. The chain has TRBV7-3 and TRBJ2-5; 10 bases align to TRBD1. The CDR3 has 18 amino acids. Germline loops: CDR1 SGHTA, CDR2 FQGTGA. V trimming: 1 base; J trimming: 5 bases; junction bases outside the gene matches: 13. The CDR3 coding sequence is TGTGCCAGCAGCTTAATAGAGGGGTCGACAGGGGGCTGGGAGACCCAGTACTTC. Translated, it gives CASSLIEGSTGGWETQYF. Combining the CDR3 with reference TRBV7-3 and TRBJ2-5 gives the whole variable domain GAGVSQTPSNKVTEKGKYVELRCDPISGHTALYWYRQSLGQGPEFLIYFQGTGAADDSGLPNDRFFAVRPEGSVSTLKIQRTERGDSAVYLCASSLIEGSTGGWETQYFGPGTRLLVL.

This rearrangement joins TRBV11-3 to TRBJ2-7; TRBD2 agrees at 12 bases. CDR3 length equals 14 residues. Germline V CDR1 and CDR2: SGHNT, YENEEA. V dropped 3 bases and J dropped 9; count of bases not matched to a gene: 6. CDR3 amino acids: CASSLGLAGKSQYF. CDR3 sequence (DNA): TGTGCCAGCAGCTTGGGACTAGCGGGTAAATCGCAGTACTTC.

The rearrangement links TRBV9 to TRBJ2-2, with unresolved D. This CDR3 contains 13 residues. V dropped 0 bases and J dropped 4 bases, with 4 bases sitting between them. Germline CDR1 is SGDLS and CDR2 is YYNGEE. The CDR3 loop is CASSVAATGELFF. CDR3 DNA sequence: TGTGCCAGCAGCGTAGCAGCCACCGGGGAGCTGTTTTTT. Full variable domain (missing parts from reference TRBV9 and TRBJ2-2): DSGVTQTPKHLITATGQRVTLRCSPRSGDLSVYWYQQSLDQGLQFLIQYYNGEERAKGNILERFSAQQFPDLHSELNLSSLELGDSALYFCASSVAATGELFFGEGSRLTVL.

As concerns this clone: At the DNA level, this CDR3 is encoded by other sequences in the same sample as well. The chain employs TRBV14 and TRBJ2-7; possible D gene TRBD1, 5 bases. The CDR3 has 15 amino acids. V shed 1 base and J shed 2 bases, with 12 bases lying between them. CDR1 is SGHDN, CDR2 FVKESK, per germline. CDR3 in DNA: TGTGCCAGCAGCCAAGGCAGGGTGGGGCCCTACGAGCAGTACTTC. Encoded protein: CASSQGRVGPYEQYF.

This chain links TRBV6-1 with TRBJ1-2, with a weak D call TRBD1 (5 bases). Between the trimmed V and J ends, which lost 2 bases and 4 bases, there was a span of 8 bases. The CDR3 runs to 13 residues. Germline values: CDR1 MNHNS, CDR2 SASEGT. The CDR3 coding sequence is TGTGCCAGCAGTGAAAAGGGGCTCTATGGCTACACCTTC. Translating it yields CASSEKGLYGYTF.

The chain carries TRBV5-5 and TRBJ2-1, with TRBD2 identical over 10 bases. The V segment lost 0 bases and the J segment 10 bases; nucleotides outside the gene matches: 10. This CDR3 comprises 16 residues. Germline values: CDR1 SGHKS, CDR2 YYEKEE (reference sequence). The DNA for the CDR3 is TGTGCCAGCAGCTTGGACCTACTAGCGGGGTCTGGGGAGCAGTTCTTC. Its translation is CASSLDLLAGSGEQFF. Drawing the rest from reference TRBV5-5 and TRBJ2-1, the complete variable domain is DAGVTQSPTHLIKTRGQQVTLRCSPISGHKSVSWYQQVLGQGPQFIFQYYEKEERGRGNFPDRFSARQFPNYSSELNVNALLLGDSALYLCASSLDLLAGSGEQFFGPGTRLTVL.

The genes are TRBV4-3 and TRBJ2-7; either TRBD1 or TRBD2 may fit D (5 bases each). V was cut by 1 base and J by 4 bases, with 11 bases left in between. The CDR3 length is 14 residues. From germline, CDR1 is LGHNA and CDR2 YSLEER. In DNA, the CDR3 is TGCGCCAGCAGCCAAGGAGGGGTAGCGTACGAGCAGTACTTC. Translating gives CASSQGGVAYEQYF.